The clone carrying this T cell receptor beta chain was detected only a few times. Its antigen is unidentified. One junction end disagrees with the germline gene, perhaps due to a read error. PCR primers comprised 60 Vbeta and 13 Jbeta primers. The table came from immunoSEQ multiplex PCR; TCRdb's copy has only in-frame clones and leaves some out. The profile shows 95,000 to 150,000 clones, roughly 80% of them singletons. From germline, CDR1 is LNHDA and CDR2 SQIVND (reference sequence). The CDR3 extends over 16 amino acids. This sample was included in a study of cytomegalovirus exposure and HLA in healthy donors. Study-level background: Among the roughly 400 genotyped donors, 70% to 85% were placed in the Caucasian-associated ancestry cluster.

Whole-study findings and limits: Later analysis associated a missense DCLRE1C variant with TCR beta V- and J-gene trimming.

The chain links TRBV19 to TRBJ1-5, with 9 bases lining up with TRBD1. Sequencing was performed on PBMCs. The sequence came from a man under 40 in good health and CMV-seronegative. The CDR3 protein is CASSIGGGTGNRPQHF. CDR3 in DNA: TGTGCCAGTAGTATCGGGGGGGGGACAGGGAATCGGCCCCAGCATTTT.